Listed below are T cell receptor beta chains from one sample, sequenced in a study of blood T cell repertoires in COVID-19. Method: immunoSEQ multiplex PCR; TCRdb's copy keeps in-frame clones and lacks some. The profile shows under 200,000 clones, roughly 87% of them singletons. The source material was PBMCs or T cells enriched from blood (not recorded which). These receptors originate from a man aged 50-60 years who had recovered from COVID-19. Each CDR3 is given without its conserved first and last residue. Each record gives: CDR3 protein, V gene, J gene, D gene, clone size. The D gene is left open where the match is weak. For some rows the clone size is stated as once, few or many, or as a class when expanded; others skip it.

CDR3: ASSDISGNTIY
V: TRBV19
J: TRBJ1-3
D: NA
size: few

CDR3: SASSLQETQETQY
V: TRBV20-1
J: TRBJ2-5
D: NA
size: NA

CDR3: ASSPRQRNTGELF
V: TRBV7-2
J: TRBJ2-2
D: NA
size: NA

CDR3: ASSLLASGSDEQF
V: TRBV7-3
J: TRBJ2-1
D: TRBD2
size: NA

CDR3: ASSYSGTSGYNEQF
V: TRBV6-5
J: TRBJ2-1
D: TRBD2
size: NA

CDR3: ASSLDPTGRTEAF
V: TRBV5-6
J: TRBJ1-1
D: NA
size: few

CDR3: ASSYSGQGSGNTIY
V: TRBV5-1
J: TRBJ1-3
D: TRBD1
size: NA

CDR3: ASSSVRPTNYGYT
V: TRBV6-2/TRBV6-3
J: TRBJ1-2
D: NA
size: once

CDR3: ASSLRDRGVDTQY
V: TRBV5-1
J: TRBJ2-3
D: TRBD1
size: once

CDR3: ASSPVERDNGYT
V: TRBV9
J: TRBJ1-2
D: NA
size: NA

CDR3: ASSQRTSPLEQY
V: TRBV14
J: TRBJ2-7
D: TRBD2
size: few

CDR3: ASSQDGQGRGNTEAF
V: TRBV6-2/TRBV6-3
J: TRBJ1-1
D: TRBD1
size: NA

CDR3: ASSLSRGVTGYGYT
V: TRBV5-8
J: TRBJ1-2
D: NA
size: NA

CDR3: ASSPEGWETQY
V: TRBV3-1/TRBV3-2
J: TRBJ2-5
D: NA
size: NA

CDR3: ASSSSTRDTQY
V: TRBV6-5
J: TRBJ2-3
D: NA
size: NA

CDR3: ASCRQTNYEQY
V: TRBV6-5
J: TRBJ2-7
D: NA
size: NA

CDR3: ASSLEGARSSEAF
V: TRBV5-1
J: TRBJ1-1
D: TRBD1
size: NA

CDR3: ASRLTSARSNTGELF
V: TRBV5-1
J: TRBJ2-2
D: TRBD2
size: NA

CDR3: ASSLWTGGGGYT
V: TRBV7-2
J: TRBJ1-2
D: TRBD1
size: few

CDR3: ASSVAGTGPPYEQY
V: TRBV9
J: TRBJ2-7
D: TRBD1
size: NA

CDR3: ASRTLHGQGGELF
V: TRBV6-5
J: TRBJ2-2
D: NA
size: NA

CDR3: ATSRARGASTGQY
V: TRBV19
J: TRBJ2-5
D: NA
size: NA

CDR3: ASSVGQSGAYIEKLF
V: TRBV28
J: TRBJ1-4
D: NA
size: NA

CDR3: ASTPGGLAGSGELF
V: TRBV28
J: TRBJ2-2
D: TRBD2
size: NA

CDR3: ASSVQGVGADTQY
V: TRBV18
J: TRBJ2-3
D: TRBD1
size: NA

CDR3: SVEESRFNGQF
V: TRBV29-1
J: TRBJ2-1
D: NA
size: NA

CDR3: ASSRTGNSPLH
V: TRBV12-3/TRBV12-4
J: TRBJ1-6
D: TRBD1
size: NA

CDR3: ASSDDGQGSPKLF
V: TRBV2
J: TRBJ1-4
D: TRBD1
size: NA

CDR3: ASSHDSSWPYEQY
V: TRBV28
J: TRBJ2-7
D: NA
size: NA

CDR3: ASSRPGAAYEQY
V: TRBV3-1/TRBV3-2
J: TRBJ2-7
D: NA
size: NA

CDR3: ASSARSGPPYNEQF
V: TRBV6-4
J: TRBJ2-1
D: NA
size: NA

CDR3: ASSESRLGANVLT
V: TRBV10-1
J: TRBJ2-6
D: NA
size: NA

CDR3: ASSQGIGQPYGYT
V: TRBV3-1/TRBV3-2
J: TRBJ1-2
D: NA
size: NA

CDR3: ASSEYQQVHNEQF
V: TRBV19
J: TRBJ2-1
D: NA
size: NA

CDR3: ASSWRTGGSYEQY
V: TRBV5-6
J: TRBJ2-7
D: TRBD1
size: NA

CDR3: ASSSNRGRNTGELF
V: TRBV5-1
J: TRBJ2-2
D: TRBD1
size: NA

CDR3: ATSSSTGDPYEQY
V: TRBV24-1
J: TRBJ2-7
D: TRBD1
size: NA